The TCR beta chain under discussion was sequenced for a study of blood T cell repertoires in COVID-19. Study-wide background: The study drew acute and convalescent COVID-19 samples from the United States, Italy and Spain. Sample material is recorded as cDNA or gDNA derived from T cells, B-cell-depleted T cells, or PBMCs.

The CDR3 has 15 residues. CDR1 is SGHDT and CDR2 is YYEEEE in the germline V gene. V was pared by 3 bases and J by 3 bases, with 15 bases between. Profiled with immunoSEQ multiplex PCR; TCRdb holds only in-frame clones, not every one. The sample has more than 200,000 clones, 70% to 85% seen once. This clonotype was sampled from a woman between 35 and 50 years old who had recovered from COVID-19. The sample consisted of peripheral blood. V and J are TRBV5-6 and TRBJ2-5; tentatively, D is TRBD2 (6 bases). The CDR3 nucleotides read TGTGCCAGCAGCTCACTGGCGGGGTGGGAAGAGACCCAGTACTTC. It translates to CASSSLAGWEETQYF.